What follows are 9 T cell receptor beta chains derived from one specimen sequenced in a study of siplizumab effects on memory and regulatory T cells. Clones were read by immunoSEQ multiplex PCR, and TCRdb kept only the in-frame ones, dropping some. In the table there are around 97,000 clones, around 94% of which are singletons. Sample: non-Treg CD4+ T cells sorted from blood. These receptors were taken from a human donor in good health.

The rearrangement links TRBV6-5 to TRBJ1-3, with D perhaps matching TRBD1 (5 bases). The V gene lost 8 bases and the J gene lost 4 bases, with 12 bases spanning the gap. Looked up from germline, CDR1 is MNHEY and CDR2 is SVGAGI. The CDR3 length is 13 residues. CDR3 in DNA: TGTGCCAGCTCTCGGGGGTCAGGAAACACCATATATTTT. As protein: CASSRGSGNTIYF.

The CDR3: CSAGQRRIDTEAFF. The CDR3 bases are TGCAGCGCCGGGCAGAGACGGATTGACACTGAAGCTTTCTTT. The chain uses TRBV29-1 and TRBJ1-1, with unresolved D. V lost 7 bases and J lost 3, with 18 bases in between. The CDR3 is 14 residues long. Germline CDR1 SQVTM, CDR2 ANQGSEA.

The rearrangement uses TRBV5-8 and TRBJ1-1; 7 bases line up with TRBD1. J lost 5 bases, V lost 3 bases, and 7 bases had no gene match. The germline V gene has CDR1 SGHTS and CDR2 YDEGEE. The CDR3 is 14 residues long. The CDR3 DNA follows: TGTGCCAGCAGCTACAGGGGCATGGGGACTGAAGCTTTCTTT. Translated: CASSYRGMGTEAFF.

CDR3 DNA: TGTGCCAGCAGCCAAGATCGGGGCCTTGAGCAGTTCTTC. Translated: CASSQDRGLEQFF. The chain couples TRBV14 to TRBJ2-1, with D possibly called TRBD1 or TRBD2 (5 bases each). Deletions cut 0 bases from V and 9 bases from J, with 9 bases between. Germline V gene lookup returns CDR1 SGHDN and CDR2 FVKESK. The CDR3 covers 13 residues.

This chain connects TRBV13 to TRBJ1-1; D not resolved. Trimming took off 3 bases at V and 3 bases at J, with 17 bases between the two ends. CDR3 length: 16 residues. Germline V lookup: CDR1 PRHDT, CDR2 FYEKMQ (reference sequence). The CDR3 protein is CASSFLGSFVDTEAFF. As DNA, the CDR3 is TGTGCCAGCAGCTTTCTTGGGTCCTTCGTGGACACTGAAGCTTTCTTT.

This chain joins TRBV7-9 and TRBJ1-1; D ambiguous. Germline CDR1 SEHNR, CDR2 FQNEAQ (reference sequence). The CDR3 consists of 13 residues. The V end was cut by 3 bases, the J end by 1 base, with 6 bases between. DNA of the CDR3: TGTGCCAGCAGCTTTTCCCAGAACACTGAAGCTTTCTTT. Its protein product is CASSFSQNTEAFF.

This clone was counted a single time. This chain uses TRBV6-5 with TRBJ2-3, with no clear D. The length of the CDR3 is 12 residues. Per germline, CDR1 MNHEY and CDR2 SVGAGI. V was clipped by 6 bases and J by 3 bases, with 7 bases between them. The CDR3 nucleotides are TGTGCCAGCAGATCCAGTACAGATACGCAGTATTTT. Translation gives CASRSSTDTQYF.

The chain joins TRBV10-3 to TRBJ2-7, with D perhaps TRBD1 (6 bases). Germline V gene sequence: CDR1 ENHRY, CDR2 SYGVKD. Between the trimmed V and J ends, which lost 5 bases and 4 bases, there was a span of 9 bases. The CDR3 spans 12 residues. The CDR3 spells CAISQGSYEQYF. As DNA, the CDR3 is TGTGCCATCAGTCAGGGGAGTTACGAGCAGTACTTC.

The chain has TRBV28 and TRBJ1-2; D uncertain. V was trimmed by 10 bases and J by 8 bases, leaving 14 bases between them. This CDR3 has 11 amino acids. Looked up from germline, CDR1 is MDHEN and CDR2 is SYDVKM. In DNA form, the CDR3 reads TGTGCCACCTCCGTTGGTAGGGGCTACACCTTC. Translating it yields CATSVGRGYTF.